What follows are 26 T cell receptor beta chains derived from one specimen sequenced in a study of neurological immune-mediated disorders. MiXCR, applied by TCRdb to the 5' RACE reads, yields one record per CDR3 protein. The sample contains about 62,000 distinct CDR3 sequences, 3.7% of which appear only once. The sample was PBMCs. These receptors were taken from a woman aged 50 to 60 with multiple sclerosis.

This clonotype appeared many times. The chain joins TRBV12-3 or TRBV12-4 to TRBJ1-1, with D maybe TRBD1 (6 bases). The CDR3 covers 14 residues. Trimming removed 3 bases from V and 0 bases from J, with 8 bases in between. The CDR3: CASSFQGMNTEAFF. The CDR3 DNA reads as TGTGCCAGCAGTTTTCAGGGGATGAACACTGAAGCTTTCTTT.

This clonotype was picked up many times. The chain uses TRBV7-2 and TRBJ2-7, with D possibly matching TRBD1 (6 bases). CDR1 is SGHTA, CDR2 FQGNSA, per germline. This CDR3 region has 11 residues. V gave up 6 bases and J gave up 5 bases, with 8 bases separating them. CDR3 in amino acids: CASRRQDEQYF. CDR3 DNA sequence: TGTGCCAGCAGGCGACAGGACGAGCAGTACTTC.

This chain uses TRBV12-3 or TRBV12-4 with TRBJ1-5; possible D gene TRBD1, 5 bases. CDR3 length: 14 amino acids. Trimming took 6 bases from V and 3 from J, leaving 12 bases between them. The CDR3: CASRAGPDNQPQHF. The CDR3 coding sequence is TGTGCCAGCAGGGCAGGGCCCGACAATCAGCCCCAGCATTTT.

This clonotype was seen at least ten times. The rearrangement links TRBV20-1 to TRBJ2-1; 7 bases map to TRBD2. CDR1 and CDR2 (germline): DFQATT, SNEGSKA (reference sequence). The CDR3 loop spans 15 amino acids. The V gene end was trimmed by 2 bases and the J gene end by 4 bases; junction bases not matched to a gene: 8. Written as DNA, the CDR3 is TGCAGTGCTAGATCCCCCAGCGGGGCTTACAATGAGCAGTTCTTC. Protein product: CSARSPSGAYNEQFF.

This clonotype was counted at least ten times. The chain recombines TRBV4-1 with TRBJ1-4, with TRBD1 identical over 8 bases. This CDR3 is built from 15 residues. V trimming: 5 bases; J trimming: 4 bases; junction bases outside the gene matches: 6. Germline V gives CDR1 MGHRA, CDR2 YSYEKL. The DNA for the CDR3 is TGCGCCAGCAGCTCACTGGGACAGGTTAATGAAAAACTGTTTTTT. Its translation is CASSSLGQVNEKLFF.

This clonotype was counted many times. The chain has TRBV7-9 and TRBJ2-1, with TRBD2 matching 12 bases. V shed 1 base, J shed 8 bases, and the junction held 3 bases outside the gene matches. Germline CDR1 and CDR2: SEHNR and FQNEAQ (reference sequence). The CDR3 has 15 amino acids. As DNA, the CDR3 is TGTGCCAGCAGCTTAGGACTAGCGGGAGTCGATGAGCAGTTCTTC. Translated, it gives CASSLGLAGVDEQFF.

This clonotype was counted between two and nine times. The chain is built from TRBV12-3 or TRBV12-4 and TRBJ1-1; D uncertain. The germline V and J ends were trimmed by 5 bases and 3 bases, with 19 bases remaining between them. The CDR3 covers 16 residues. This chain's CDR3 is CASSNPGYRADTEAFF. The CDR3 DNA sequence: TGTGCCAGCAGTAACCCAGGTTATCGAGCGGACACTGAAGCTTTCTTT.

This clonotype was observed many times. V gene TRBV20-1 combines with J gene TRBJ2-3, with D hard to call. CDR1 is DFQATT and CDR2 is SNEGSKA in the germline V gene (reference sequence). The CDR3 is 11 residues long. V was clipped by 5 bases and J by 6 bases, with 9 bases between them. CDR3 sequence: CSAGSGDTQYF. As DNA, the CDR3 is TGCAGTGCTGGGTCCGGGGATACGCAGTATTTT.

In its sample, this clonotype was seen many times. The chain carries TRBV20-1 and TRBJ2-7; 9 bases fit TRBD2. V dropped 1 base and J dropped 2; count of bases not matched to a gene: 6. Germline V gene lookup returns CDR1 DFQATT and CDR2 SNEGSKA (reference sequence). CDR3 length equals 15 residues. CDR3: CSARAPTSGAYEQYF. CDR3 nucleotide sequence: TGCAGTGCTAGAGCCCCGACTAGCGGAGCCTACGAGCAGTACTTC.

This clonotype was observed at least ten times. The chain recombines TRBV15 with TRBJ1-4; D is perhaps TRBD1 (5 bases). V was trimmed by 3 bases and J by 3 bases, leaving 20 bases between them. Germline values: CDR1 LNHNV, CDR2 YYDKDF (reference sequence). The CDR3 totals 18 residues. The CDR3 DNA is TGTGCCACCAGCAGGGCCCCGTCAGGGAAGGGTGCTAATGAAAAACTGTTTTTT. Its protein is CATSRAPSGKGANEKLFF.

This clonotype was seen repeatedly, ten times or more. V usage is TRBV5-1 and J usage is TRBJ2-7; perhaps TRBD1 as D (5 bases). This CDR3 has 15 amino acids. V was pared by 3 bases and J by 0 bases, with 13 bases between. Germline V gene lookup returns CDR1 SGHRS and CDR2 YFSETQ. The CDR3 reads CASSWSTESSYEQYF. DNA for the CDR3: TGCGCCAGCAGCTGGTCGACAGAGAGCTCCTACGAGCAGTACTTC.

This clonotype was seen at least ten times. The chain uses TRBV20-1 and TRBJ1-1; D is possibly TRBD1 (6 bases). The CDR3 length is 15 residues. CDR1 and CDR2 (germline): DFQATT, SNEGSKA (reference sequence). Trimming left V 1 base short and J 1 base short, with 13 bases between. The CDR3, as DNA: TGCAGTGCTAGAGTGGGGGGCTCATCGAACACTGAAGCTTTCTTT. This gives the protein CSARVGGSSNTEAFF.

This clonotype was seen ten or more times. The chain carries TRBV4-2 and TRBJ2-5, with unresolved D. Trimming stripped 1 base from V and 4 bases from J, with 13 bases between. CDR1 and CDR2 from the germline V gene are LGHNA and YNFKEQ. The CDR3 is 15 amino acids. CDR3 sequence reads: CASSQGDSIGETQYF. The CDR3 DNA reads as TGTGCCAGCAGCCAAGGGGATAGCATAGGAGAGACCCAGTACTTC.

At least ten counts were recorded for this clonotype. This chain joins TRBV19 and TRBJ2-3; tentatively, D is TRBD1 (6 bases). With 2 bases removed from V and 4 bases from J, the gap between germline ends came to 16 bases. CDR1 LNHDA and CDR2 SQIVND come from the germline V gene (reference sequence). CDR3 size: 16 residues. In nucleotides, the CDR3 is TGTGCCAGTAGTATAAAGGGGGAGTGGGGCGCAGATACGCAGTATTTT. This sequence encodes CASSIKGEWGADTQYF.

This clonotype was counted many times. The chain employs TRBV12-3 or TRBV12-4 and TRBJ1-2, with D hard to call. The CDR3 contains 13 residues. With 2 bases removed from V and 4 bases from J, the gap between germline ends came to 8 bases. CDR3 in amino acids: CASSLSEGYGYTF. The DNA for the CDR3 is TGTGCCAGCAGTTTATCCGAGGGCTATGGCTACACCTTC.

This clonotype occurred many times. V usage is TRBV7-9 and J usage is TRBJ2-7, with D possibly matching TRBD1 (5 bases). Germline CDR1 is SEHNR and CDR2 is FQNEAQ (reference sequence). CDR3 length equals 15 residues. V was shortened by 5 bases and J by 3 bases, with 17 bases between the two germline ends. The CDR3 bases are TGTGCCAGCAGCGTAAGAGGACAAAGGGGCTACGAGCAGTACTTC. Translated, it gives CASSVRGQRGYEQYF. Complete variable domain (other parts from reference TRBV7-9 and TRBJ2-7): DTGVSQNPRHKITKRGQNVTFRCDPISEHNRLYWYRQTLGQGPEFLTYFQNEAQLEKSRLLSDRFSAERPKGSFSTLEIQRTEQGDSAMYLCASSVRGQRGYEQYFGPGTRLTVT.

The chain uses TRBV4-2 and TRBJ2-2; D remains ambiguous. The CDR3 has 13 amino acids. Trimming cost V 4 bases and J 6 bases, with 9 bases left between them. The germline V gene encodes CDR1 LGHNA and CDR2 YNFKEQ. DNA for the CDR3: TGTGCCAGCAGCCCACGGAGCCCCGGGGAGCTGTTTTTT. Protein: CASSPRSPGELFF.

There are many counts of this clonotype. The V gene is TRBV5-1, the J gene TRBJ1-1; TRBD1 matches 8 bases. Unmatched junction bases numbered 5, after V lost 4 bases and J lost 0 bases. The germline V gene has CDR1 SGHRS and CDR2 YFSETQ. CDR3 length: 15 residues. The CDR3 bases are TGCGCCAGCAGCGGGACAGGAAAAATGAACACTGAAGCTTTCTTT. Protein: CASSGTGKMNTEAFF.

This clonotype was recorded many times. This rearrangement joins TRBV14 to TRBJ2-3, with D hard to call. Germline CDR1 and CDR2: SGHDN and FVKESK. The germline V and J ends were trimmed by 3 bases and 4 bases, with 11 bases remaining between them. The CDR3 has 14 residues. Here the CDR3 reads CASSQGFNADTQYF. The CDR3 nucleotides read TGTGCCAGCAGCCAGGGTTTTAATGCAGATACGCAGTATTTT.

There are many counts of this clonotype. The rearrangement uses TRBV20-1 and TRBJ2-5; weak D call: TRBD2 (6 bases). The germline CDR1 and CDR2 sequences are DFQATT and SNEGSKA (reference sequence). The CDR3 is made up of 11 amino acids. This CDR3 is CSVQREETQYF. CDR3 DNA sequence: TGCAGCGTACAGCGGGAAGAGACCCAGTACTTC.

Many counts were recorded for this clonotype. This chain links TRBV7-2 with TRBJ2-7; D not resolved. Per germline, CDR1 SGHTA and CDR2 FQGNSA. Trimming left V 4 bases short and J 3 bases short, with 7 bases between. The CDR3 is made up of 12 amino acids. In DNA form, the CDR3 reads TGTGCCAGCAGCTACCATAACTACGAGCAGTACTTC. Protein product: CASSYHNYEQYF.

The sample holds many counts of this clonotype. The chain has TRBV11-2 and TRBJ2-3, with D hard to call. Per germline, CDR1 SGHAT and CDR2 FQNNGV. The CDR3 runs to 15 residues. Trimming stripped 0 bases from V and 0 bases from J, with 7 bases between. This CDR3 is CASSLDRRSTDTQYF. The CDR3 DNA follows: TGTGCCAGCAGCTTAGATCGACGGAGCACAGATACGCAGTATTTT.

This clonotype appeared a few times. A much larger clone is a single base away; this may be a read error. The rearrangement joins TRBV20-1 to TRBJ2-5; D may be TRBD2 (5 bases). Germline V gene data show CDR1 as DFQATT and CDR2 as SNEGSKA (reference sequence). V lost 2 bases and J 2 bases, leaving 9 bases between the germline ends. The CDR3 is made up of 13 amino acids. The CDR3 DNA sequence: TGCAGTGCTAGAACTAGAGGGCAAGAGACCCAGTACTTC. It codes for CSARTRGQETQYF.

The sample holds many counts of this clonotype. The rearrangement links TRBV20-1 to TRBJ2-3; the D gene is possibly TRBD2 (6 bases). Per germline, CDR1 DFQATT and CDR2 SNEGSKA (reference sequence). The CDR3 spans 15 residues. Trimming stripped 0 bases from V and 4 bases from J, with 14 bases between. This CDR3 reads CSARDDGRGADTQYF. The DNA of the CDR3 is TGCAGTGCTAGAGATGACGGGAGAGGGGCAGATACGCAGTATTTT.

CDR3 amino acids: CASSLPSGMSEQYF. In DNA form, the CDR3 reads TGTGCCAGCAGCTTGCCTAGCGGGATGAGCGAGCAGTACTTC. The chain carries TRBV5-6 and TRBJ2-7, with 9 bases fitting TRBD2. This CDR3 has 14 amino acids. V trimming: 1 base; J trimming: 6 bases; junction bases outside the gene matches: 5. The germline V gene has CDR1 SGHDT and CDR2 YYEEEE.

The CDR3 region is CASSSSGTGKNYGYTF. Written as DNA, the CDR3 is TGTGCCAGCAGCTCCTCCGGGACAGGGAAAAACTATGGCTACACCTTC. The chain carries TRBV7-6 and TRBJ1-2; 9 nucleotides match TRBD1. V lost 4 bases, J lost 2 bases, and 8 bases stayed unmatched. The CDR3 totals 16 residues. CDR1 and CDR2 from the germline V gene are SGHVS and FNYEAQ.